The entry below gives a single TCR beta chain sequence along with its context. Its matching antigen is unknown. The J segment lost 3 bases and the V segment lost 3 bases, leaving 2 bases of the junction unmatched. The CDR3 length is 14 residues. Germline CDR1 reads SGHTS; CDR2 reads YDEGEE. The data were taken from a study of cytomegalovirus exposure and HLA in healthy donors. Method: immunoSEQ multiplex PCR; TCRdb's copy keeps in-frame clones and lacks some. The profile shows 250,000 to 350,000 clones, roughly 87% of them singletons. Findings and caveats of the study: Generally TCR sequences proved uncommon, though certain public TCRs appeared in numerous donors. According to the study, 150 to 200 TCR beta chains were cytomegalovirus-associated.

This receptor was identified in a man aged 30 to 45 in good health and CMV-seronegative. The sequencing sample was made of PBMCs. The rearrangement joins TRBV5-8 to TRBJ1-5; 8 bases fit TRBD1. The CDR3 sequence is CASSSDRDNQPQHF. CDR3 in DNA: TGTGCCAGCAGCTCGGACAGGGACAATCAGCCCCAGCATTTT.